This TCR beta chain appears in the sequencing data of a study of blood T cell repertoires in COVID-19. Looking at the study overall: PBMCs, B-cell-depleted T cells, or T cells were the source of the cDNA or gDNA that made up the material.

Original processing notes: Estimated nucleated cell counts came from reference gene primer amplification. This table comes from immunoSEQ multiplex PCR, and its TCRdb copy is limited to in-frame clones, with some not included. The V and J calls and clone size were taken over from that table, and D and trimming were inferred from the DNA. Here the sample spans about 220,000 clones, 80% to 90% being singletons. Living in 20 to 30 US areas, the participants were between about 18 and 90 years of age. The V and J ends lost 4 bases and 7 bases respectively, with 16 bases between them. The CDR3 has 15 amino acids. Germline CDR1 reads MGHDK; CDR2 reads SYGVNS.

The sequenced sample was PBMCs or T cells enriched from blood (not recorded which). The rearrangement joins TRBV25-1 to TRBJ1-4; TRBD1 is a possible D gene (6 bases). The TCR originated in a woman aged 45-65 years with acute COVID-19. The CDR3 sequence is CASSAGQGIAEKLFF. As DNA, the CDR3 is TGTGCCAGCAGTGCCGGGCAGGGGATTGCTGAAAAACTGTTTTTT.